A single sample is the source of the 25 T cell receptor beta chains below, sequenced in a study of blood T cells in healthy people across ages. With a J-beta primer mix and a sample-barcoded 5' primer, a second PCR ran roughly 6 to 12 cycles. TCRdb recomputed calls from the 5' RACE reads with MiXCR, one row per CDR3 protein. Of 700,000 or so distinct CDR3 sequences listed, around 43% are singletons. Sequenced: blood. The receptor source for this set is a man aged 80 or over in good health.

The gene calls are TRBV6-1 and TRBJ2-7, with D tentatively TRBD2 (5 bases). Germline loops: CDR1 MNHNS, CDR2 SASEGT. Trimming took off 5 bases at V and 2 bases at J, with 16 bases between the two ends. The CDR3 runs 15 residues. CDR3 nucleotides: TGTGCCAGCAGTCGAGACGGGATTAGCCCCTACGAGCAGTACTTC. Protein sequence: CASSRDGISPYEQYF.

V usage is TRBV20-1 and J usage is TRBJ1-5; possibly TRBD1 for D (6 bases). Trimming shortened V by 0 bases and J by 9 bases, and 9 bases separated the two germline ends. The CDR3 loop spans 12 amino acids. Germline loops: CDR1 DFQATT, CDR2 SNEGSKA (reference sequence). CDR3 in amino acids: CSARDRGRPQHF. In DNA form, the CDR3 reads TGCAGTGCTAGAGACAGGGGCCGGCCCCAGCATTTT.

The chain links TRBV4-1 to TRBJ2-1; D perhaps matches TRBD2 (6 bases). CDR1 is MGHRA and CDR2 is YSYEKL in the germline V gene. The CDR3 length is 15 residues. Trimming removed 1 base from V and 1 base from J, with 8 bases in between. CDR3 nucleotide sequence: TGCGCCAGCAGCCAAGTCGGGGGATCCTACAATGAGCAGTTCTTC. This codes for CASSQVGGSYNEQFF.

The gene calls are TRBV20-1 and TRBJ2-3, with D perhaps being TRBD1 or TRBD2 (5 bases each). Trimming shortened V by 3 bases and J by 2 bases, and 15 bases separated the two germline ends. CDR3 length: 15 amino acids. CDR1 and CDR2 from the germline V gene are DFQATT and SNEGSKA (reference sequence). CDR3 nucleotide sequence: TGCAGTGCTAGTGGGGCGAGCGGCTTCACAGATACGCAGTATTTT. Amino acid sequence: CSASGASGFTDTQYF.

This chain links TRBV20-1 with TRBJ2-1; D is unresolved. The germline V gene has CDR1 DFQATT and CDR2 SNEGSKA (reference sequence). V lost 4 bases to trimming and J lost 5 bases, with 18 bases between them. The CDR3 consists of 15 residues. CDR3 sequence reads: CSATLSVRYHNEQFF. For the CDR3, the DNA is TGCAGTGCTACCCTCAGTGTGCGGTACCACAATGAGCAGTTCTTC.

J is TRBJ2-7 and V is TRBV4-2; D not certain. CDR3 length equals 14 residues. The germline CDR1 and CDR2 sequences are LGHNA and YNFKEQ. Trimming pared 0 bases from V and 3 bases from J, leaving 9 bases between. Written as DNA, the CDR3 is TGTGCCAGCAGCCAAGAACGTGACAACTACGAGCAGTACTTC. It encodes CASSQERDNYEQYF.

The CDR3, as DNA: TGCAGTGCTAGAGGTGGGGGGGGAGGGACCTACGAGCAGTACTTC. Amino acid sequence: CSARGGGGGTYEQYF. The rearrangement joins TRBV20-1 to TRBJ2-5; TRBD2 aligns across 7 bases. Judging by the DNA end, TRBJ2-7 fits better; the J call may be wrong. From germline, CDR1 is DFQATT and CDR2 SNEGSKA (reference sequence). The length of the CDR3 is 15 residues.

Only a few counts were recorded for this clonotype. The V gene is TRBV2, the J gene TRBJ2-5; D is undetermined. CDR3 length equals 12 residues. V was clipped by 7 bases and J by 2 bases, with 8 bases between them. Germline CDR1 is SNHLY and CDR2 is FYNNEI. The CDR3 protein is CASTDVQETQYF. The CDR3 DNA reads as TGTGCCAGCACCGACGTTCAAGAGACCCAGTACTTC.

The chain joins TRBV9 to TRBJ2-3, with 10 bases identical to TRBD1. Germline CDR1 SGDLS, CDR2 YYNGEE. CDR3 size: 15 residues. V was clipped by 4 bases and J by 4 bases; unmatched bases: 6. The CDR3 coding sequence is TGTGCCAGCAGCTTCCGGGACAGGGGCCCAGATACGCAGTATTTT. As protein: CASSFRDRGPDTQYF.

In its sample, this clonotype was seen a few times. The J gene is TRBJ2-1, the V gene TRBV29-1, with D possibly TRBD1 on 5 matching bases. The germline CDR1 and CDR2 sequences are SQVTM and ANQGSEA. With 5 bases removed from V and 7 bases from J, the gap between germline ends came to 12 bases. The CDR3 is 12 amino acids. This CDR3 is CSVWGHNNEQFF. CDR3 DNA sequence: TGCAGCGTTTGGGGCCACAATAATGAGCAGTTCTTC.

There are a few counts of this clonotype. Mismatch with germline at one junction end may stem from a read error. The genes are TRBV7-9 and TRBJ1-4, with 7 bases matching TRBD1. The CDR3 is made up of 15 amino acids. The germline CDR1 and CDR2 sequences are SEHNR and FQNEAQ (reference sequence). CDR3 sequence: CASSLGGTDVKNLFF. The CDR3 nucleotides read TGTGCCAGCAGCCTGGGAGGGACAGACGTGAAAAATCTGTTTTTT.

The V gene is TRBV6-2 or TRBV6-3, the J gene TRBJ1-2; D is ambiguous. Germline CDR1 and CDR2: MNHEY and SVGEGT. The CDR3 consists of 14 residues. Trimming cost V 4 bases and J 0 bases, with 9 bases left between them. The DNA for the CDR3 is TGTGCCAGCAGTTTTGACGGAACTAACTATGGCTACACCTTC. Translation: CASSFDGTNYGYTF.

This clonotype was detected many times. The J gene is TRBJ2-5, the V gene TRBV4-3; D uncertain. This CDR3 has 16 amino acids. With 1 base removed from V and 4 bases from J, the gap between germline ends came to 16 bases. Germline CDR1 and CDR2: LGHNA and YSLEER. The CDR3: CASSQVPGVAGETQYF. For the CDR3, the DNA is TGCGCCAGCAGCCAAGTCCCCGGAGTAGCCGGAGAGACCCAGTACTTC.

There are a few counts of this clonotype. V gene TRBV12-3 or TRBV12-4 combines with J gene TRBJ2-7, with 12 bases matching TRBD2. J lost 4 bases, V lost 6 bases, and 7 bases had no gene match. The CDR3 has 15 residues. CDR3 in amino acids: CASRTSGGSLYEQYF. The CDR3 region has the DNA TGTGCCAGCAGAACTAGCGGGGGGAGTCTGTACGAGCAGTACTTC.

This clonotype came up a few times. The CDR3 protein is CASSGRGQYF. The CDR3 DNA is TGTGCCAGCAGCGGGAGAGGCCAGTACTTC. The chain joins TRBV12-3 or TRBV12-4 to TRBJ2-5; D is perhaps TRBD2 (6 bases). The V and J ends lost 6 bases and 10 bases respectively, with 9 bases between them. This CDR3 is 10 amino acids long.

The chain combines TRBV20-1 with TRBJ2-7, with D hard to call. Trimming removed 2 bases at V and 0 bases at J, with 5 bases between. Germline-derived CDR1 and CDR2 are DFQATT and SNEGSKA (reference sequence). This CDR3 has 12 amino acids. The CDR3: CSARQNSYEQYF. The CDR3 bases are TGCAGTGCTAGACAAAACTCCTACGAGCAGTACTTC.

A few counts support this clonotype. The chain has TRBV7-9 and TRBJ2-3; D call uncertain. Deletions cut 3 bases from V and 5 bases from J, with 12 bases between. The CDR3 loop spans 14 amino acids. The germline gives CDR1 SEHNR, CDR2 FQNEAQ (reference sequence). This CDR3 reads CASSFNGPQDTQYF. CDR3 in DNA: TGTGCCAGCAGCTTCAACGGTCCACAAGATACGCAGTATTTT.

The rearrangement joins TRBV6-2 or TRBV6-3 to TRBJ2-1; D unresolved. Per germline, CDR1 MNHEY and CDR2 SVGEGT. Trimming shortened V by 1 base and J by 9 bases, and 7 bases separated the two germline ends. This CDR3 is 12 amino acids long. The CDR3 nucleotides are TGTGCCAGCAGTTACTTCGAAGGTGAGCAGTTCTTC. Its protein is CASSYFEGEQFF.

In its sample, this clonotype was seen a few times. V gene TRBV7-9 combines with J gene TRBJ1-2, with D possibly matching TRBD1 (5 bases). This CDR3 region has 13 residues. The germline V and J ends were trimmed by 5 bases and 4 bases, with 11 bases remaining between them. The germline V gene encodes CDR1 SEHNR and CDR2 FQNEAQ (reference sequence). DNA of the CDR3: TGTGCCAGCAGCCCGGGACGGACCTATGGCTACACCTTC. It specifies CASSPGRTYGYTF.

Only one count was recorded for this clonotype. A junction boundary mismatches the germline segment, possibly from a read error. The gene calls are TRBV18 and TRBJ1-5; no clear D. This CDR3 has 13 amino acids. Looked up from germline, CDR1 is KGHSH and CDR2 is LQKENI. The CDR3 sequence is CASAPDRDQPQHF. The CDR3 bases are TGTGCCAGCGCACCGGATAGGGATCAGCCCCAGCATTTT.

This clonotype was counted many times. CDR3 residues: CASSSTSGQGGETQYF. CDR3 DNA sequence: TGTGCCAGCAGTTCCACTTCCGGACAGGGCGGGGAGACCCAGTACTTC. The chain uses TRBV12-3 or TRBV12-4 and TRBJ2-5; 8 nucleotides align to TRBD1. The CDR3 covers 16 residues. V was pared by 4 bases and J by 5 bases, with 12 bases of the junction left unmatched.

This clonotype has a handful of counts. The CDR3 sequence is CASSSASGTDEQYF. CDR3 coding DNA: TGTGCCAGCAGTTCGGCGTCGGGGACCGACGAGCAGTACTTC. V is TRBV6-5 and J is TRBJ2-7, with D perhaps being TRBD1 or TRBD2 (5 bases each). The CDR3 length is 14 residues. The germline V and J ends were trimmed by 4 bases and 5 bases, with 15 bases remaining between them. CDR1 is MNHEY and CDR2 is SVGAGI in the germline V gene.

The chain has TRBV5-1 and TRBJ2-4; weak D call: TRBD1 (6 bases). Germline CDR1 is SGHRS and CDR2 is YFSETQ. The V end was cut by 4 bases, the J end by 9 bases, with 17 bases between. This CDR3 is 14 amino acids long. The CDR3 coding sequence is TGCGCCAGCAGCCTGGGACATGGGCTCGGCATTCAGTACTTC. Protein product: CASSLGHGLGIQYF.

As to this clonotype: A much larger clonotype is one base distant, so this may be a read error. The rearrangement links TRBV4-2 to TRBJ2-1; TRBD1 is a possible D gene (6 bases). The J call is uncertain, as TRBJ2-7 better fits the DNA end. CDR3 length equals 15 residues. Germline V gives CDR1 LGHNA, CDR2 YNFKEQ. The CDR3 here is CASSLRTVSYNEQYF. In nucleotides, the CDR3 is TGTGCCAGCAGCCTTCGGACAGTGTCCTACAATGAGCAGTACTTC.

This clonotype was recorded a few times. This sequence joins TRBV28 and TRBJ2-1; a possible D gene is TRBD1 (6 bases). The CDR3 runs to 16 residues. Germline V gives CDR1 MDHEN, CDR2 SYDVKM. Trimming removed 10 bases at V and 5 bases at J, with 24 bases between. The CDR3 loop reads CAISTPTGTPNNEQFF. The CDR3 region has the DNA TGTGCCATTTCCACCCCCACGGGGACACCTAACAATGAGCAGTTCTTC. The full variable domain, its missing parts supplied by reference TRBV28 and TRBJ2-1, is DVKVTQSSRYLVKRTGEKVFLECVQDMDHENMFWYRQDPGLGLRLIYFSYDVKMKEKGDIPEGYSVSREKKERFSLILESASTNQTSMYLCAISTPTGTPNNEQFFGPGTRLTVL.